The entry that follows covers one TCR beta chain sequence. What it binds is not known. The record originates from a study of cytomegalovirus exposure and HLA in healthy donors. Separation from the 666-subject first cohort characterized the roughly 130-subject validation cohort, to which the donors belonged. In germline, CDR1 is SGHNT, CDR2 YYREEE (reference sequence). The CDR3 contains 15 residues. With 0 bases clipped from V and 9 bases from J, the junction kept 4 bases outside the gene matches. Clones were sequenced by immunoSEQ multiplex PCR, and TCRdb holds only the in-frame ones, with some missing. The table lists fewer than 120,000 clones, roughly 90% of them singletons. Points from the study as a whole: CMV antigen specificity was confirmed in vitro for a few CMV-associated chains. According to reports, the classifier identified cytomegalovirus status with high specificity and sensitivity.

The source material was PBMCs. The clonotype was recovered from a woman aged 30 to 39 in good health and CMV-seropositive. The rearrangement links TRBV5-4 to TRBJ1-6; 9 bases line up with TRBD1. The CDR3 nucleotides are TGTGCCAGCAGCTTGGCACAGGGGGCAGGTTCACCCCTCCACTTT. Translating it yields CASSLAQGAGSPLHF.